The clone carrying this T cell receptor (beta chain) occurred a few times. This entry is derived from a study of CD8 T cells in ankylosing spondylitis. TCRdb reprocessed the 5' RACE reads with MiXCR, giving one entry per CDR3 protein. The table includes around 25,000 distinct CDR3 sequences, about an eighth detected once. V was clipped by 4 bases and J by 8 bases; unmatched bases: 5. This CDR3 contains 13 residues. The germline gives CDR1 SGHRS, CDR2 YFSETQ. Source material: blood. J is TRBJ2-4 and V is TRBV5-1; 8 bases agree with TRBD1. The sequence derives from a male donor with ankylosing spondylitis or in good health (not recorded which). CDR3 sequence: CASSADRADIQYF. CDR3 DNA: TGCGCCAGCAGCGCGGACAGGGCTGACATTCAGTACTTC. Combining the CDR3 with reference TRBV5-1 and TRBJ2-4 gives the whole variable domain KAGVTQTPRYLIKTRGQQVTLSCSPISGHRSVSWYQQTPGQGLQFLFEYFSETQRNKGNFPGRFSGRQFSNSRSEMNVSTLELGDSALYLCASSADRADIQYFGAGTRLSVL.